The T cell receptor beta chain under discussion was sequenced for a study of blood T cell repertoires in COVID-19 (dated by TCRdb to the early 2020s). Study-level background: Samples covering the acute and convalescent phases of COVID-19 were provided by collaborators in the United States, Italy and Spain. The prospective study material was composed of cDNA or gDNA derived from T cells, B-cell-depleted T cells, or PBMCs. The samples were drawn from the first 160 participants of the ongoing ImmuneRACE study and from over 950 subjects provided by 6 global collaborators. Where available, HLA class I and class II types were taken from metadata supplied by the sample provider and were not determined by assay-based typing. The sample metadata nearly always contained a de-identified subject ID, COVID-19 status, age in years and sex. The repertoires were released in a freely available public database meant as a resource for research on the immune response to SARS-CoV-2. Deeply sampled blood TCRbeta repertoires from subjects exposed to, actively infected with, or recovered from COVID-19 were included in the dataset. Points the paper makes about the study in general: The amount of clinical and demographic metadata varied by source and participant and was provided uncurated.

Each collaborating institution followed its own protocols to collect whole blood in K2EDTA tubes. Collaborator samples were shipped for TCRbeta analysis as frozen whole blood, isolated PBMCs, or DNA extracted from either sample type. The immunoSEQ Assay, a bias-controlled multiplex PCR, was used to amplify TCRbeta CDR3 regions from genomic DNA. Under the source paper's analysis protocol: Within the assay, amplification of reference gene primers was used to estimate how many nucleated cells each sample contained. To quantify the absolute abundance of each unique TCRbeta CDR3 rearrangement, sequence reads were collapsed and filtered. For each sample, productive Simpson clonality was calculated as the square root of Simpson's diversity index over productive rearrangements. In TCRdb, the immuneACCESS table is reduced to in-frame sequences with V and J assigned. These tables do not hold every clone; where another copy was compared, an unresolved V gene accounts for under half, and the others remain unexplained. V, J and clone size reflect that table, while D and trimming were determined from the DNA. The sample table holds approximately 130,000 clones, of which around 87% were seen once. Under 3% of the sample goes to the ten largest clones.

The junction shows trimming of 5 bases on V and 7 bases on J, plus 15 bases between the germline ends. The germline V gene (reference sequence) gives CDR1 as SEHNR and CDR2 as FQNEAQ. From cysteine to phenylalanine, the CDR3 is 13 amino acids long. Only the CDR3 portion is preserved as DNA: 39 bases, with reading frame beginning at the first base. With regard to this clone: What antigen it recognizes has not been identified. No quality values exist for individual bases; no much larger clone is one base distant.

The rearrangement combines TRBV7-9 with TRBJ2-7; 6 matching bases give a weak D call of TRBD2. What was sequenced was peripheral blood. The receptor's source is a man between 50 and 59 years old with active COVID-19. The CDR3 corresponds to CASSLNTGREQYF. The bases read TGTGCCAGCAGCCTTAACACGGGGAGGGAGCAGTACTTC. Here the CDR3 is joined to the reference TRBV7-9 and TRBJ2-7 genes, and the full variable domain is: DTGVSQNPRHKITKRGQNVTFRCDPISEHNRLYWYRQTLGQGPEFLTYFQNEAQLEKSRLLSDRFSAERPKGSFSTLEIQRTEQGDSAMYLCASSLNTGREQYFGPGTRLTVT.